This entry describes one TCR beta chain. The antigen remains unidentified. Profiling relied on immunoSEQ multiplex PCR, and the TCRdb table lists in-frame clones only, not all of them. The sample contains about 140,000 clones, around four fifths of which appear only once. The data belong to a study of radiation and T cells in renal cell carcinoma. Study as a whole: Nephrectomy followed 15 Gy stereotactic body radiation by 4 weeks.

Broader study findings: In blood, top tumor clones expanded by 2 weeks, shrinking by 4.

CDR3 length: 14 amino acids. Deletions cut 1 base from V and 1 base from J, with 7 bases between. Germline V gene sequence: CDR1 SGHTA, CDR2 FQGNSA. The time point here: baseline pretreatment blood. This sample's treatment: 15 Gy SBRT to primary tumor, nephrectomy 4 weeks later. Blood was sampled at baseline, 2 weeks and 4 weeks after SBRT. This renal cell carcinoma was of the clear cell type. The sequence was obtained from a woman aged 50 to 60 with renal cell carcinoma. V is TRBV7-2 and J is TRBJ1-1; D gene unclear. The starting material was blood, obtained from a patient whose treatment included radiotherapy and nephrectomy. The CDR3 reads CASSLDRRNTEAFF. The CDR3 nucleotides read TGTGCCAGCAGCTTAGACCGAAGGAACACTGAAGCTTTCTTT.